The entry that follows covers one T cell receptor (beta chain) sequence. The target of this receptor is not known. No clone much larger than this one lies a single base away; base qualities are absent. This sample stems from a study of blood T cell repertoires in COVID-19 (dated by TCRdb to 2020 to 2021). At the level of the whole study: Samples covering the acute and convalescent phases of COVID-19 were provided by collaborators in the United States, Italy and Spain. The repertoires were made available in a free public database intended to serve as a resource for research on the immune response to SARS-CoV-2. The dataset comprised deeply sampled blood TCRbeta repertoires from subjects exposed to, actively infected with, or recovered from COVID-19. HLA class I and class II types, where available, came from metadata supplied by the sample provider rather than from assay-based typing. The samples were drawn from the first 160 participants of the ongoing ImmuneRACE study and from 1,254 subjects provided by 6 global collaborators. A de-identified subject ID, COVID-19 status, age in years and sex were almost always included in the sample metadata. The prospective study material was composed of cDNA or gDNA derived from T cells, B-cell-depleted T cells, or PBMCs.

Via the germline V gene, CDR1 is SGHRS and CDR2 YFSETQ. The CDR3 numbers 17 residues from cysteine through phenylalanine. Here the CDR3 DNA is all that survives: 51 bases in frame from base 1. V and J are trimmed by 4 bases and 6 bases, and the gene matches miss 11 bases of the junction. Whole blood was collected in K2EDTA tubes by collaborating institutions according to the institutions' own protocols. For TCRbeta analysis, collaborators shipped samples as frozen whole blood, isolated PBMCs, or DNA extracted from either of those sample types. TCRbeta CDR3 regions were amplified from genomic DNA using the immunoSEQ Assay, a bias-controlled multiplex PCR. Per the source publication's procedure: The number of nucleated cells in each sample was estimated from the amplification of reference gene primers within the assay. Sequence reads were collapsed and filtered to measure the absolute abundance of every unique TCRbeta CDR3 rearrangement. For each sample, productive Simpson clonality was calculated as the square root of Simpson's diversity index across productive rearrangements. TCRdb stores this immuneACCESS table with in-frame sequences only. Part of the clones is absent; in the studies checked, under half of the shortfall reflects unresolved V genes, and no reason is known for the rest. V, J and clone size were drawn from that table, and D and trimming were deduced from the DNA. This sample holds some 190,000 clones; more than 70% were observed only once. The ten largest clones capture about 1.6% of the sample.

General findings and caveats noted by the study authors: The quantity of clinical and demographic metadata differed by source and by participant and was supplied without curation.

The sequencing input was peripheral blood. The TCR originated in a young man with active or convalescent COVID-19. The chain joins TRBV5-1 to TRBJ1-4; TRBD1 agrees with 11 junctional bases. The DNA reads TGCGCCAGCAGCGCGCGGACCGGACAGGGGGCGCATGAAAAACTGTTTTTT. Translated, this gives CASSARTGQGAHEKLFF.